The T cell receptor beta chain under discussion was sequenced for a study of cytomegalovirus exposure and HLA in healthy donors. Study-wide findings and caveats: Over 150 TCR beta chains were listed as cytomegalovirus-associated. Later analysis revealed greater clonal expansion in HLA-associated TCR beta chains than in equally common others. Excluded were some V segments that proved indistinguishable, including TRBV6-2 and TRBV6-3.

There are 14 residues in the CDR3. V lost 6 bases, J lost 2 bases, and 5 bases stayed unmatched. The germline V gene encodes CDR1 MDHEN and CDR2 SYDVKM. PCR used 60 Vbeta primers and 13 Jbeta primers. TCRdb's table, derived via immunoSEQ multiplex PCR, lists solely in-frame clones and lacks some. The sample gives over 150,000 clones, 80% of which show up once; around 5% is in the top ten. Comment on this clone: Its antigen is as yet unknown.

The material sequenced was PBMCs. The clonotype originates from a young man in good health and CMV-seronegative. The rearrangement joins TRBV28 to TRBJ2-5; 8 bases match TRBD1. Here the CDR3 DNA reads TGTGCCAGCAGAGCTACAGGGGGTCAAGAGACCCAGTACTTC. Translating it yields CASRATGGQETQYF.